Following are 17 T cell receptor beta chains from one sample sequenced in a study of naive CD8 T cells in extremely preterm neonates. The data were produced by immunoSEQ multiplex PCR, yet TCRdb's version contains in-frame clones alone and is incomplete. Among some 5,900 clones listed, about 98% were seen once. The sample taken for sequencing was naive CD8+ T cells from blood. All receptors come from a human donor in good health.

The chain combines TRBV7-9 with TRBJ1-1; D not resolved. V shed 3 bases and J shed 2 bases, with 7 bases lying between them. Per the germline V gene, CDR1 is SEHNR and CDR2 is FQNEAQ (reference sequence). This CDR3 comprises 13 residues. CDR3 loop: CASSFPLNTEAFF. The CDR3 DNA follows: TGTGCCAGCAGCTTCCCACTAAACACTGAAGCTTTCTTT.

The chain employs TRBV6-5 and TRBJ2-1; possible D gene TRBD2, 5 bases. Trimming cost V 0 bases and J 8 bases, with 11 bases left between them. This CDR3 has 14 residues. The germline CDR1 and CDR2 sequences are MNHEY and SVGAGI. The CDR3 here is CASSYSIPGDEQFF. For the CDR3, the DNA is TGTGCCAGCAGTTACTCGATTCCCGGGGATGAGCAGTTCTTC.

This chain links TRBV9 with TRBJ2-2; a weak D match, TRBD2 (5 bases). This CDR3 is 14 amino acids long. In germline, CDR1 is SGDLS, CDR2 YYNGEE. Trimming cost V 4 bases and J 5 bases, with 12 bases left between them. Here the CDR3 DNA reads TGTGCCAGCAGCCCCGGACGAGGGACCGGGGAGCTGTTTTTT. This codes for CASSPGRGTGELFF.

As DNA, the CDR3 is TGTGCCAGTAGTCAACAAGAGACCCAGTACTTC. It translates to CASSQQETQYF. This sequence joins TRBV19 and TRBJ2-5; D remains unclear. This CDR3 is 11 amino acids long. Trimming took off 5 bases at V and 2 bases at J, with 3 bases between the two ends. The germline gives CDR1 LNHDA, CDR2 SQIVND (reference sequence).

V usage is TRBV7-3 and J usage is TRBJ1-1, with 9 positions matching TRBD1. CDR3 length: 16 residues. The germline V gene has CDR1 SGHTA and CDR2 FQGTGA. V shed 5 bases and J 2 bases; nucleotides not matched to a gene: 9. The CDR3 reads CASSPGGQGGNTEAFF. In DNA form, the CDR3 reads TGTGCCAGCAGCCCGGGGGGACAGGGAGGAAACACTGAAGCTTTCTTT. Full variable domain (outside the CDR3, taken from reference TRBV7-3 and TRBJ1-1): GAGVSQTPSNKVTEKGKYVELRCDPISGHTALYWYRQSLGQGPEFLIYFQGTGAADDSGLPNDRFFAVRPEGSVSTLKIQRTERGDSAVYLCASSPGGQGGNTEAFFGQGTRLTVV.

This chain connects TRBV9 to TRBJ1-1, with D tentatively TRBD1 (5 bases). V dropped 2 bases and J dropped 2 bases, with 10 bases sitting between them. Germline values: CDR1 SGDLS, CDR2 YYNGEE. CDR3 length: 14 amino acids. CDR3 loop: CASSVAQVNTEAFF. CDR3 in DNA: TGTGCCAGCAGCGTGGCACAGGTAAACACTGAAGCTTTCTTT. Supplemented by reference TRBV9 and TRBJ1-1, the full variable domain reads DSGVTQTPKHLITATGQRVTLRCSPRSGDLSVYWYQQSLDQGLQFLIQYYNGEERAKGNILERFSAQQFPDLHSELNLSSLELGDSALYFCASSVAQVNTEAFFGQGTRLTVV.

The genes are TRBV5-4 and TRBJ2-3; 11 bases line up with TRBD1. The CDR3 covers 17 residues. Germline CDR1 and CDR2: SGHNT and YYREEE (reference sequence). The ends lost 0 bases at V and 2 bases at J; junction bases unmatched: 5. The CDR3 DNA reads TGTGCCAGCAGCTTGGTTGGACAGGGGGCAACCACAGATACGCAGTATTTT. Its protein is CASSLVGQGATTDTQYF.

This clone was observed a single time. The chain recombines TRBV28 with TRBJ2-7; the D is unclear. V was trimmed by 5 bases and J by 2 bases, leaving 7 bases between them. Germline-derived CDR1 and CDR2 are MDHEN and SYDVKM. There are 12 residues in the CDR3. CDR3 amino acids: CASSVYPYEQYF. The CDR3 DNA is TGTGCCAGCAGTGTCTATCCCTACGAGCAGTACTTC.

The rearrangement uses TRBV9 and TRBJ2-1; 10 nucleotides match TRBD2. Germline values: CDR1 SGDLS, CDR2 YYNGEE. With V trimmed by 3 bases and J by 2 bases, 2 bases remained unmatched. This CDR3 is built from 15 residues. The CDR3 DNA follows: TGTGCCAGCAGCGGGACTAGCGGAACCTACAATGAGCAGTTCTTC. Its protein is CASSGTSGTYNEQFF.

In its sample, this clone was seen once. This sequence joins TRBV27 and TRBJ1-1; possible D gene TRBD1, 5 bases. Trimming removed 8 bases at V and 5 bases at J, with 21 bases between. The CDR3 sequence is 15 residues long. Germline V lookup: CDR1 MNHEY, CDR2 SMNVEV (reference sequence). CDR3 nucleotides: TGTGCCAGCGCAGAAAGTCAATACCGGGGGACTGAAGCTTTCTTT. It yields the protein CASAESQYRGTEAFF.

The genes are TRBV6-5 and TRBJ2-5, with 8 bases lining up with TRBD1. V lost 5 bases and J lost 5; bases outside the gene matches: 10. CDR3 length equals 15 residues. Germline assignment: CDR1 MNHEY and CDR2 SVGAGI. CDR3 amino acids: CASSGPGQDGETQYF. The CDR3 DNA is TGTGCCAGCAGTGGACCGGGACAGGACGGGGAGACCCAGTACTTC.

V and J are TRBV7-9 and TRBJ2-7; TRBD2 matches at 7 bases. CDR1 is SEHNR and CDR2 is FQNEAQ in the germline V gene (reference sequence). Trimming removed 4 bases from V and 4 bases from J; junction bases left unmatched: 10. This CDR3 comprises 15 residues. For the CDR3, the DNA is TGTGCCAGCAGCTACCCGACTAGCTCAGATTACGAGCAGTACTTC. Residues: CASSYPTSSDYEQYF.

The V call is TRBV7-9, the J call TRBJ2-1, with 11 bases fitting TRBD1. V was clipped by 6 bases and J by 7 bases; unmatched bases: 5. This CDR3 comprises 14 residues. Per the germline V gene, CDR1 is SEHNR and CDR2 is FQNEAQ (reference sequence). CDR3 loop: CASSQGQGANEQFF. The CDR3 DNA reads TGTGCCAGCAGTCAAGGACAGGGGGCGAATGAGCAGTTCTTC.

This chain uses TRBV28 with TRBJ1-2, with TRBD1 as a possible D gene (5 bases). There are 14 residues in the CDR3. The germline V gene has CDR1 MDHEN and CDR2 SYDVKM. The V end lost 3 bases, the J end lost 6 bases, and 14 bases lay between the germline ends. The CDR3 loop reads CASSFGAGLDGYTF. The CDR3, as DNA: TGTGCCAGCAGTTTCGGAGCGGGGCTGGATGGCTACACCTTC.

This chain links TRBV28 with TRBJ1-2; perhaps TRBD1 as D (6 bases). Germline V gives CDR1 MDHEN, CDR2 SYDVKM. V was trimmed by 4 bases and J by 10 bases, leaving 13 bases between them. The CDR3 is 12 residues long. The CDR3: CASSSGPGDYTF. CDR3 DNA: TGTGCCAGCAGTTCTGGGCCAGGGGACTACACCTTC.

This rearrangement joins TRBV4-1 to TRBJ2-7, with 7 positions matching TRBD2. V gave up 8 bases and J gave up 1 base; unmatched junction bases: 8. Germline CDR1 MGHRA, CDR2 YSYEKL. The CDR3 length is 14 residues. CDR3 in DNA: TGCGCCAGCGCACCGGGACTATCGTCCTACGAGCAGTACTTC. Translated, it gives CASAPGLSSYEQYF.

The V gene is TRBV19, the J gene TRBJ2-1; D remains ambiguous. V was cut by 3 bases and J by 3 bases, with 12 bases left in between. Germline V lookup: CDR1 LNHDA, CDR2 SQIVND (reference sequence). The CDR3 covers 15 residues. CDR3 nucleotides: TGTGCCAGTAGTATTTCCACCCGGAGCTACAATGAGCAGTTCTTC. Translating it yields CASSISTRSYNEQFF.